A selection of T cell receptor beta chains follows, all from one sample in a study of T-cell reconstitution after alpha-beta-depleted transplantation in children. TCRdb re-called the PCR reads with MiXCR, one entry per CDR3 protein. The data hold around 370,000 distinct CDR3 sequences, with approximately 10% observed a single time. This sample comprised PBMCs from the stem cell graft donor, obtained from the stem cell graft. All receptors come from a human donor who donated a stem cell graft to a child with acute lymphoblastic leukemia. CDR3s include the opening cysteine and the closing phenylalanine or tryptophan. D genes are given only for firm matches.

v_call: TRBV5-1; d_call: -; j_call: TRBJ2-7; cdr3_aa: CASNEGSPAYEQYF
v_call: TRBV7-6; d_call: TRBD2; j_call: TRBJ2-3; cdr3_aa: CASSSPAGGPDTQYF
v_call: TRBV9; d_call: -; j_call: TRBJ1-1; cdr3_aa: CASSVEPMNTEAFF
v_call: TRBV4-1; d_call: -; j_call: TRBJ2-4; cdr3_aa: CASSQEPRGQYF
v_call: TRBV7-2; d_call: TRBD1; j_call: TRBJ2-1; cdr3_aa: CASSEDRGDNEQFF
v_call: TRBV5-1; d_call: -; j_call: TRBJ2-5; cdr3_aa: CASSSRDSRAAETQYF
v_call: TRBV12-3/TRBV12-4; d_call: -; j_call: TRBJ2-1; cdr3_aa: CASSDDGNNEQFF
v_call: TRBV12-3/TRBV12-4; d_call: -; j_call: TRBJ1-1; cdr3_aa: CASSDRYTEAFF
v_call: TRBV3-1; d_call: -; j_call: TRBJ1-6; cdr3_aa: CASSDVPGPDSPLHF
v_call: TRBV19; d_call: -; j_call: TRBJ1-5; cdr3_aa: CASSFRDVAYSNQPQHF
v_call: TRBV4-2; d_call: -; j_call: TRBJ1-1; cdr3_aa: CASSPWDRGSTTAFF
v_call: TRBV11-2; d_call: TRBD2; j_call: TRBJ2-7; cdr3_aa: CASSSQIPGLASEYEQYF
v_call: TRBV5-6; d_call: TRBD1; j_call: TRBJ2-2; cdr3_aa: CASSLWRSGGNTGELFF
v_call: TRBV7-2; d_call: TRBD1; j_call: TRBJ2-1; cdr3_aa: CASSFWDRAYNEQFF
v_call: TRBV6-2/TRBV6-3; d_call: TRBD1; j_call: TRBJ2-1; cdr3_aa: CASSRDRGSNEQFF
v_call: TRBV7-2; d_call: -; j_call: TRBJ2-7; cdr3_aa: CASSLVASSYEQYF
v_call: TRBV9; d_call: TRBD1; j_call: TRBJ2-2; cdr3_aa: CASSVEGAATGELFF
v_call: TRBV7-9; d_call: TRBD2; j_call: TRBJ2-2; cdr3_aa: CASSDRLAGGPTGELFF
v_call: TRBV9; d_call: TRBD1; j_call: TRBJ2-2; cdr3_aa: CASSASDRGRHTGELFF
v_call: TRBV5-1; d_call: -; j_call: TRBJ2-1; cdr3_aa: CASSSEGTNEQFF
v_call: TRBV4-3; d_call: TRBD1; j_call: TRBJ2-7; cdr3_aa: CASSQDYPGGYEQYF
v_call: TRBV4-2; d_call: TRBD2; j_call: TRBJ2-2; cdr3_aa: CASSRESGANTGELFF
v_call: TRBV29-1; d_call: TRBD1; j_call: TRBJ2-5; cdr3_aa: CSVAGTGIQETQYF
v_call: TRBV5-6; d_call: TRBD2; j_call: TRBJ2-1; cdr3_aa: CASSLAGLAGFNEQFF
v_call: TRBV20-1; d_call: TRBD1; j_call: TRBJ2-1; cdr3_aa: CSAFSGTAHNEQFF
v_call: TRBV5-6; d_call: TRBD1; j_call: TRBJ1-2; cdr3_aa: CASSLVGTGDSYTF
v_call: TRBV5-4; d_call: TRBD2; j_call: TRBJ2-1; cdr3_aa: CASSLAGRAYNEQFF
v_call: TRBV12-3/TRBV12-4; d_call: -; j_call: TRBJ1-4; cdr3_aa: CASTFSSASNEKLFF
v_call: TRBV7-2; d_call: -; j_call: TRBJ2-1; cdr3_aa: CASSLVIPFGRSEQFF
v_call: TRBV19; d_call: -; j_call: TRBJ2-1; cdr3_aa: CASSTTDKMWEQFF
v_call: TRBV29-1; d_call: -; j_call: TRBJ2-6; cdr3_aa: CSALGASSGANALTF
v_call: TRBV7-9; d_call: -; j_call: TRBJ1-4; cdr3_aa: CASSSNRATNEKLFF
v_call: TRBV5-1; d_call: TRBD2; j_call: TRBJ2-1; cdr3_aa: CASSTTSGRFDEQFF
v_call: TRBV5-1; d_call: -; j_call: TRBJ2-3; cdr3_aa: CASSLDGFRTDTQYF
v_call: TRBV6-5; d_call: -; j_call: TRBJ1-6; cdr3_aa: CASSYGGRPNNSPLHF
v_call: TRBV27; d_call: -; j_call: TRBJ2-2; cdr3_aa: CASSGRLDNTGELFF
v_call: TRBV24-1; d_call: TRBD2; j_call: TRBJ2-5; cdr3_aa: CATGVRTSGKETQYF
v_call: TRBV12-3/TRBV12-4; d_call: -; j_call: TRBJ2-1; cdr3_aa: CASSGVGGASYNEQFF
v_call: TRBV12-3/TRBV12-4; d_call: -; j_call: TRBJ1-6; cdr3_aa: CASRTGFNSPLHF
v_call: TRBV11-1; d_call: TRBD2; j_call: TRBJ2-1; cdr3_aa: CASAPRLAGGNSSYNEQFF
v_call: TRBV10-3; d_call: TRBD1; j_call: TRBJ2-2; cdr3_aa: CAISGQGNTGELFF
v_call: TRBV6-5; d_call: TRBD2; j_call: TRBJ2-4; cdr3_aa: CASSYGLAGMDIQYF
v_call: TRBV19; d_call: -; j_call: TRBJ2-5; cdr3_aa: CASGRVQETQYF
v_call: TRBV6-5; d_call: -; j_call: TRBJ2-5; cdr3_aa: CASSYRSGWETQYF
v_call: TRBV12-3/TRBV12-4; d_call: -; j_call: TRBJ1-1; cdr3_aa: CASRGAEAYEAFF
v_call: TRBV20-1; d_call: -; j_call: TRBJ1-1; cdr3_aa: CSARDFQGVGTEAFF
v_call: TRBV12-3/TRBV12-4; d_call: -; j_call: TRBJ1-1; cdr3_aa: CASSLAADEAFF
v_call: TRBV15; d_call: TRBD1; j_call: TRBJ2-7; cdr3_aa: CATSGRGPTGEEQYF